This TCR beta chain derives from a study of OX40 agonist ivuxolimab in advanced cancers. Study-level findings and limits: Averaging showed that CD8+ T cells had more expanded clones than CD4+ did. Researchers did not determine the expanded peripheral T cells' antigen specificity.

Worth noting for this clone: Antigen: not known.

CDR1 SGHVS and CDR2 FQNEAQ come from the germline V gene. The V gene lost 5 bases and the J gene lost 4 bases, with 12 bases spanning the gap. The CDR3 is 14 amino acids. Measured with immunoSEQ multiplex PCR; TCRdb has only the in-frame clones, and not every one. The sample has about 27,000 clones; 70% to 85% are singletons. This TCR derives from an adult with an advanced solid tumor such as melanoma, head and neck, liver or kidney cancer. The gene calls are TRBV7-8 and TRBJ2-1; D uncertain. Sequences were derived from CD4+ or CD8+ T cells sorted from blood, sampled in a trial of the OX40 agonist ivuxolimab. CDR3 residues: CASSIHDPYNEQFF. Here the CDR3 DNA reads TGTGCCAGCAGCATACACGACCCGTACAATGAGCAGTTCTTC. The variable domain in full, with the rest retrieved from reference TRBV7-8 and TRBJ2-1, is GAGVSQSPRYKVAKRGQDVALRCDPISGHVSLFWYQQALGQGPEFLTYFQNEAQLDKSGLPSDRFFAERPEGSVSTLKIQRTQQEDSAVYLCASSIHDPYNEQFFGPGTRLTVL.